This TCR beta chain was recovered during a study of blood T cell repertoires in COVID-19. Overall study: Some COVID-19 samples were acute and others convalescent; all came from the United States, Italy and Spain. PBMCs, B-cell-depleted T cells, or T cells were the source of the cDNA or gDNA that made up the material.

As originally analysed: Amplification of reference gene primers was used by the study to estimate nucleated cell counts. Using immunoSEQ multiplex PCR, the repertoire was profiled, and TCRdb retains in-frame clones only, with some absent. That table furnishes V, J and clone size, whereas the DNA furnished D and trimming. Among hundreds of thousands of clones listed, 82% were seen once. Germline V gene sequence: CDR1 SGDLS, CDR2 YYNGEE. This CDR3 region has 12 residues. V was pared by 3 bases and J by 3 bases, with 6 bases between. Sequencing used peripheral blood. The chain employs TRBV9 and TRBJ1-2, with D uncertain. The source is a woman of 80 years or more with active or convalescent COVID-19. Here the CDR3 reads CASSEADYGYTF. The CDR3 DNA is TGTGCCAGCAGCGAGGCGGACTATGGCTACACCTTC.